The TCR beta chain under discussion was sequenced for a study of spatial heterogeneity in lung cancer. Study background: At a median of about two years after resection, follow-up PBMC samples were sequenced when available. Study-level results: The appearance of ubiquitous expanded tumor TCRs in blood was greater at resection than follow-up.

In its sample, this clonotype was seen many times. Antigen unknown. Specified time point: blood at routine non-recurrence follow-up after resection. Whole RNA was taken from tumor, nontumor lung or frozen PBMC; it was then sequenced unsorted. Unique molecular identifiers, one per molecule, were present on every TCR cDNA molecule. TCRdb analysed the 5' RACE reads with MiXCR anew, one entry per CDR3 protein. This table has tens of thousands of distinct CDR3 sequences, more than 9% appearing once. The TCR sequence derives from a female donor with early-stage non-small cell lung cancer. The source was PBMCs, collected at follow-up.

The CDR3 protein is CAWSALGSAEEKLFF. The CDR3 DNA sequence: TGTGCCTGGAGCGCCTTGGGGTCGGCGGAGGAAAAACTGTTTTTT. The genes are TRBV30 and TRBJ1-4; the D is unclear. V lost 3 bases, J lost 8 bases, and 19 bases lay in between. The CDR3 has 15 residues. Looked up from germline, CDR1 is GTSNPN and CDR2 is SVGIG (reference sequence).